Sequencing of this T cell receptor (beta chain) was carried out in a study of shared clonotypes between healthy human individuals. Profiling relied on immunoSEQ multiplex PCR, and the TCRdb table lists in-frame clones only, not all of them. The data contain 1 million to 1.2 million clones, approximately 80% of them singletons. The CDR3 runs to 16 residues. The V gene's germline CDR1 is SEHNR and CDR2 FQNEAQ (reference sequence). The V and J ends lost 5 bases and 4 bases respectively, with 17 bases between them. The rearrangement links TRBV7-9 to TRBJ2-2; tentative D call: TRBD2 (8 bases). Specimen: memory CD4+ T cells from PBMCs. Regarding subset: CD45RA-negative fraction. The source of this sequence is a man younger than 35 in good health. Some clones in this sample may be carry-over from other donors' samples. Here the CDR3 DNA reads TGTGCCAGCAGCCCACAGGGGAGCGGGAGCACCGGGGAGCTGTTTTTT. Translating it yields CASSPQGSGSTGELFF. Full variable domain (rest looked up from reference TRBV7-9 and TRBJ2-2): DTGVSQNPRHKITKRGQNVTFRCDPISEHNRLYWYRQTLGQGPEFLTYFQNEAQLEKSRLLSDRFSAERPKGSFSTLEIQRTEQGDSAMYLCASSPQGSGSTGELFFGEGSRLTVL.